This passage covers 26 T cell receptor beta chains from one sample sequenced in a study of technical replicates of blood from several donors (dated by TCRdb to the late 2010s). The library was produced with the immunoSEQ multiplex PCR assay. TCRdb mirrors the immuneACCESS table, restricted to in-frame sequences. Some clones are absent from its copies; in checked studies, under half trace to an unresolved V gene, and the reason for the others is unknown. The sample data list some 87,000 clones, and 97% of these were observed just once. The ten largest account for more than 0.15% of the sample. The sample comprised T cells isolated from PBMCs. The receptor source for this set is a human donor in good health.

The rearrangement links TRBV10-1 to TRBJ2-1; D gene ambiguous. Trimming shortened V by 0 bases and J by 5 bases, and 8 bases separated the two germline ends. CDR1 is WNHNN, CDR2 SYGVQD, per germline (reference sequence). This CDR3 spans 14 amino acids. The CDR3 DNA is TGCGCCAGCAGTGAGTCATTCGGTAACAATGAGCAGTTCTTC. Its protein product is CASSESFGNNEQFF.

The CDR3 loop reads CASRATGLTGELFF. CDR3 sequence (DNA): TGTGCCAGCAGAGCGACAGGACTTACCGGGGAGCTGTTTTTT. J is TRBJ2-2 and V is TRBV6-1, with a tentative D call TRBD1 (6 bases). V lost 6 bases and J lost 5, with 13 bases in between. Per germline, CDR1 MNHNS and CDR2 SASEGT. The CDR3 length is 14 residues.

Here the CDR3 DNA reads TGTGCCAGCAGACGGGACAGGGAAACCCCCGGGGAGCTGTTTTTT. Translation: CASRRDRETPGELFF. The chain uses TRBV11-3 and TRBJ2-2; 9 nucleotides match TRBD1. Per germline, CDR1 SGHNT and CDR2 YENEEA. V shed 6 bases and J 6 bases; nucleotides not matched to a gene: 8. The CDR3 loop spans 15 amino acids.

This clone occurred a few times. This chain connects TRBV5-4 to TRBJ1-6, with 8 bases lining up with TRBD1. Germline values: CDR1 SGHNT, CDR2 YYREEE (reference sequence). Trimming took 3 bases from V and 6 from J; bases not matched to a gene: 5. The CDR3 covers 15 residues. CDR3 bases: TGTGCCAGCAGCTACGGACAGGGACTTAATTCACCCCTCCACTTT. Translating it yields CASSYGQGLNSPLHF. The entire variable domain, with the rest obtained from reference TRBV5-4 and TRBJ1-6, is as follows: ETGVTQSPTHLIKTRGQQVTLRCSSQSGHNTVSWYQQALGQGPQFIFQYYREEENGRGNFPPRFSGLQFPNYSSELNVNALELDDSALYLCASSYGQGLNSPLHFGNGTRLTVT.

The chain links TRBV5-1 to TRBJ2-7, with TRBD2 matching over 11 bases. In germline, CDR1 is SGHRS, CDR2 YFSETQ. V shed 2 bases and J 6 bases; nucleotides not matched to a gene: 19. The CDR3 sequence is 19 residues long. CDR3 amino acids: CASSFGRISGRAGLREQYF. CDR3 coding DNA: TGCGCCAGCAGCTTTGGAAGGATTAGCGGGAGGGCCGGGCTTCGCGAGCAGTACTTC.

The chain is built from TRBV6-5 and TRBJ1-2, with TRBD1 matching over 7 bases. This CDR3 has 15 residues. V dropped 6 bases and J dropped 1; count of bases not matched to a gene: 8. Germline CDR1 is MNHEY and CDR2 is SVGAGI. CDR3 residues: CASRDGTDYNYGYTF. The CDR3 bases are TGTGCCAGCAGGGACGGGACAGATTATAACTATGGCTACACCTTC.

The V call is TRBV28, the J call TRBJ1-2; D perhaps matches TRBD1 (6 bases). The germline V gene has CDR1 MDHEN and CDR2 SYDVKM. Trimming took 2 bases from V and 7 from J, leaving 11 bases between them. There are 13 residues in the CDR3. CDR3 in DNA: TGTGCCAGCAGTTTACAGGGGAGTGCTGGCTACACCTTC. This translates into CASSLQGSAGYTF.

The chain recombines TRBV19 with TRBJ1-2; 8 bases match TRBD1. The CDR3 sequence is 14 residues long. From germline, CDR1 is LNHDA and CDR2 SQIVND (reference sequence). The junction had 8 bases not matched to a gene; V was cut back by 7 bases and J by 4 bases. The CDR3 here is CASTLGQGAYGYTF. CDR3 DNA: TGTGCCAGTACGCTGGGGCAGGGGGCCTATGGCTACACCTTC.

V usage is TRBV9 and J usage is TRBJ1-2, with 8 bases aligning to TRBD1. The CDR3 is 16 amino acids. J was trimmed by 4 bases and V by 4 bases; bases with no gene match: 12. From germline, CDR1 is SGDLS and CDR2 YYNGEE. CDR3 protein: CASSTPAGGRAYGYTF. DNA of the CDR3: TGTGCCAGCAGCACCCCCGCAGGGGGCAGGGCCTATGGCTACACCTTC.

The genes are TRBV4-1 and TRBJ2-2; 11 nucleotides align to TRBD2. CDR1 and CDR2 from the germline V gene are MGHRA and YSYEKL. Unmatched junction bases numbered 0, after V lost 2 bases and J lost 4 bases. The CDR3 covers 15 residues. CDR3 DNA sequence: TGCGCCAGCAGCCAACTAGCGGGGGGCACCGGGGAGCTGTTTTTT. Translated, it gives CASSQLAGGTGELFF.

CDR3 protein: CASSLVGGTGELFF. CDR3 sequence (DNA): TGTGCCAGCAGCTTAGTCGGGGGAACCGGGGAGCTGTTTTTT. V is TRBV13 and J is TRBJ2-2; maybe TRBD2 (6 bases). CDR1 is PRHDT and CDR2 is FYEKMQ in the germline V gene (reference sequence). Trimming removed 1 base at V and 5 bases at J, with 8 bases between. There are 14 residues in the CDR3.

This clone was counted once. The chain links TRBV6-5 to TRBJ2-3; D may be TRBD1 (6 bases). Germline-derived CDR1 and CDR2 are MNHEY and SVGAGI. Between the trimmed V and J ends, which lost 6 bases and 4 bases, there was a span of 11 bases. The CDR3 is 13 amino acids. The CDR3 nucleotides are TGTGCCAGCAGACCTCCAGGGGCAGATACGCAGTATTTT. Translating it yields CASRPPGADTQYF.

The CDR3 DNA follows: TGCGCCACTCGACAGGGGGGGAAGAACACCGGGGAGCTGTTTTTT. It specifies CATRQGGKNTGELFF. V is TRBV4-1 and J is TRBJ2-2, with 9 bases identical to TRBD1. With 10 bases clipped from V and 1 base from J, the junction kept 7 bases outside the gene matches. In germline, CDR1 is MGHRA, CDR2 YSYEKL. The CDR3 covers 15 residues.

DNA for the CDR3: TGCGCCAGCAGCCAAGATTTTGAGGGGGCCTCCTACGAGCAGTACTTC. It codes for CASSQDFEGASYEQYF. This chain uses TRBV4-1 with TRBJ2-7; 7 bases are a match to TRBD1. The CDR3 runs 16 residues. The ends lost 0 bases at V and 0 bases at J; junction bases unmatched: 5. CDR1 MGHRA and CDR2 YSYEKL come from the germline V gene.

The chain links TRBV10-3 to TRBJ2-7; D ambiguous. Between the trimmed V and J ends, which lost 2 bases and 2 bases, there was a span of 7 bases. Germline CDR1 ENHRY, CDR2 SYGVKD. CDR3 length: 13 residues. This chain's CDR3 is CAISEDIAYEQYF. CDR3 coding DNA: TGTGCCATCAGTGAGGACATTGCCTACGAGCAGTACTTC.

The rearrangement uses TRBV6-5 and TRBJ2-4; D perhaps matches TRBD2 (6 bases). Between the trimmed V and J ends, which lost 2 bases and 1 base, there was a span of 9 bases. The CDR3 covers 15 residues. The germline V gene has CDR1 MNHEY and CDR2 SVGAGI. The CDR3 DNA reads TGTGCCAGCAGTTACCTCGGAGGGGCCAAAAACATTCAGTACTTC. As protein: CASSYLGGAKNIQYF.

CDR3 region: CAGGGGPGEAFF. The CDR3 DNA sequence: TGTGCCGGAGGAGGGGGCCCCGGTGAAGCTTTCTTT. This chain connects TRBV2 to TRBJ1-1; the match to TRBD1 covers 7 bases. This CDR3 has 12 residues. CDR1 and CDR2 from the germline V gene are SNHLY and FYNNEI. Trimming took 11 bases from V and 7 from J; bases not matched to a gene: 10.

The chain combines TRBV6-4 with TRBJ1-1; 12 positions match TRBD1. This CDR3 region has 19 residues. Germline CDR1 is MRHNA and CDR2 is SNTAGT. V shed 2 bases and J 4 bases; nucleotides not matched to a gene: 14. The CDR3 DNA sequence: TGTGCCAGCAGTGACAAACGCTTCCGGGACAGGGGGCGTAGCACTGAAGCTTTCTTT. It encodes CASSDKRFRDRGRSTEAFF.

This sequence joins TRBV15 and TRBJ1-5, with a tentative D call TRBD1 (6 bases). Germline values: CDR1 LNHNV, CDR2 YYDKDF (reference sequence). Trimming cost V 8 bases and J 6 bases, with 8 bases left between them. The length of the CDR3 is 11 residues. This chain's CDR3 is CATGDTQPQHF. The CDR3 DNA is TGTGCCACCGGGGACACTCAGCCCCAGCATTTT.

V and J are TRBV10-1 and TRBJ1-2; the D is unclear. With 2 bases removed from V and 7 bases from J, the gap between germline ends came to 11 bases. CDR3 length equals 13 residues. The germline gives CDR1 WNHNN, CDR2 SYGVQD (reference sequence). The CDR3 DNA reads TGCGCCAGCAGTGAGGGGAACGGGATTGGCTACACCTTC. Protein sequence: CASSEGNGIGYTF.

This rearrangement joins TRBV27 to TRBJ1-1; weak D call: TRBD1 (6 bases). The CDR3 runs 16 residues. Germline assignment: CDR1 MNHEY and CDR2 SMNVEV (reference sequence). Between the trimmed V and J ends, which lost 0 bases and 1 base, there was a span of 12 bases. CDR3 residues: CASSLSRGTGNTEAFF. The CDR3 DNA reads as TGTGCCAGCAGTTTATCGAGGGGGACGGGGAACACTGAAGCTTTCTTT.

The chain employs TRBV19 and TRBJ2-3; possible D gene TRBD1, 5 bases. Germline V lookup: CDR1 LNHDA, CDR2 SQIVND (reference sequence). Between the trimmed V and J ends, which lost 3 bases and 1 base, there was a span of 11 bases. This CDR3 is built from 15 residues. The CDR3: CASSIRGLRTDTQYF. The CDR3 DNA follows: TGTGCCAGTAGTATTAGGGGTCTCCGCACAGATACGCAGTATTTT.

The gene calls are TRBV5-1 and TRBJ2-7; 7 nucleotides align to TRBD1. CDR3 length: 14 residues. After removal of 5 bases from V and 7 bases from J, the junction contained 12 bases not matched to a gene. CDR1 is SGHRS, CDR2 YFSETQ, per germline. CDR3 sequence (DNA): TGCGCCAGCAGTCAGGGGGTAGGGGTTGGAGAGCAGTACTTC. It encodes CASSQGVGVGEQYF.

The V call is TRBV19, the J call TRBJ2-1; 7 bases align to TRBD1. CDR3 length: 16 residues. Germline lookup yields CDR1 LNHDA and CDR2 SQIVND (reference sequence). Unmatched junction bases numbered 7, after V lost 4 bases and J lost 1 base. CDR3 region: CASSTTGIRSYNEQFF. The CDR3 nucleotides are TGTGCCAGTAGTACGACAGGGATTAGATCCTACAATGAGCAGTTCTTC.

V usage is TRBV4-1 and J usage is TRBJ1-3; D is possibly TRBD1 (5 bases). Germline CDR1 MGHRA, CDR2 YSYEKL. Trimming took off 4 bases at V and 1 base at J, with 11 bases between the two ends. The CDR3 loop spans 15 amino acids. CDR3 sequence reads: CASSPAPGSGNTIYF. The CDR3 region has the DNA TGCGCCAGCAGCCCGGCGCCAGGGTCTGGAAACACCATATATTTT.

The genes are TRBV2 and TRBJ2-3, with 11 bases identical to TRBD1. Germline V gene data show CDR1 as SNHLY and CDR2 as FYNNEI. With V trimmed by 8 bases and J by 3 bases, 10 bases remained unmatched. CDR3 length: 16 residues. This CDR3 is CASETPRDRGTDTQYF. CDR3 DNA: TGTGCCAGCGAGACGCCCCGGGACAGGGGGACAGATACGCAGTATTTT.